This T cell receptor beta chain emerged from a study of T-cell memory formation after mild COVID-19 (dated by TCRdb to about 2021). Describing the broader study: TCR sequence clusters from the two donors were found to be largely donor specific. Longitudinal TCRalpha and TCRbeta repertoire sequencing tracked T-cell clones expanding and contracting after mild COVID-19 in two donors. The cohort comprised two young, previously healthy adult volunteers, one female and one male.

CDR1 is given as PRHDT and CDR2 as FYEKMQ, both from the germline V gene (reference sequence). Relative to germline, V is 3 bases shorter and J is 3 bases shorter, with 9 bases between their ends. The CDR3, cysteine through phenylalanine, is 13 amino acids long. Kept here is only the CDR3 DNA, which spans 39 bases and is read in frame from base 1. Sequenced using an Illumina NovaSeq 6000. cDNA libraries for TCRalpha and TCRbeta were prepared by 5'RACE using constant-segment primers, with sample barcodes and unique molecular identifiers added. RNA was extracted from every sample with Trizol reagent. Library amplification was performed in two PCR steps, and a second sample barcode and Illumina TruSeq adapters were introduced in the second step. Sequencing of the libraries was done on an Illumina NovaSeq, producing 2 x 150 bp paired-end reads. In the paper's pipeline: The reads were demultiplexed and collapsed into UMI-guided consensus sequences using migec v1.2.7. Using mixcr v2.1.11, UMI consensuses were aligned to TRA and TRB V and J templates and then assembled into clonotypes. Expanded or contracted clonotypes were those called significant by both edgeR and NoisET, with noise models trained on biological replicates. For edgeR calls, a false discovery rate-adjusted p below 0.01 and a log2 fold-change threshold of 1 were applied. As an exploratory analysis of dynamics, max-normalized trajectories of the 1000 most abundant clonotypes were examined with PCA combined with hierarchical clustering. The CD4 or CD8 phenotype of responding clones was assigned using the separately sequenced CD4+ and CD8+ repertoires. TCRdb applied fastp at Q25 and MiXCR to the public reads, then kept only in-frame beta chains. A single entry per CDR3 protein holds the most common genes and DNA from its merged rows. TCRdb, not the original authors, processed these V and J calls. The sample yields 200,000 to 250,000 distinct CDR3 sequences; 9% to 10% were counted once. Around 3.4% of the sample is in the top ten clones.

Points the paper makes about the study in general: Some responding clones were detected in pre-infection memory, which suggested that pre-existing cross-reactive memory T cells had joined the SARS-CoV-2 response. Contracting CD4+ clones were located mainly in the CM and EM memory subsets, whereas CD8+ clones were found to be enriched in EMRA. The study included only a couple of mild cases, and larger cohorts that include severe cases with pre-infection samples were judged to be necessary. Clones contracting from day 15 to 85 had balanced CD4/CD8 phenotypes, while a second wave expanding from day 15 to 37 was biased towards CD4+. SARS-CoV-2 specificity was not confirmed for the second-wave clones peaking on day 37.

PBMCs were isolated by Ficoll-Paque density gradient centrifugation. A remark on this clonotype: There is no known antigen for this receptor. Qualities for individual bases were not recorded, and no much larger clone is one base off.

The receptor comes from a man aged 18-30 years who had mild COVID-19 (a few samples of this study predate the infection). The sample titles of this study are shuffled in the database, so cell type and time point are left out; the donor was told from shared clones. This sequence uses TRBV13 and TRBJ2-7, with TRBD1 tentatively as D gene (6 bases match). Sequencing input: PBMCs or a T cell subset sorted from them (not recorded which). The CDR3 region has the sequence CASSLKDSYEQYF. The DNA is TGTGCCAGCAGCTTGAAGGACAGCTACGAGCAGTACTTC.